This TCR beta chain was sequenced for a study of T cells and copy number aberrations in small-cell lung cancer (dated by TCRdb to the early 2020s). Concerning the study at large: To relate T cell metrics to mutations and copy number aberrations, the same tumor regions underwent both TCR repertoire sequencing and whole-exome sequencing. Tumor TCR data existed for about 17 patients, and 14 to 15 patients had TCR data from both tumor tissue and normal tissue.

The immunoSEQ hsTCRB Kit, with multiplexed V- and J-gene primers, was used to amplify TCR-beta CDR3 regions from genomic DNA. Unique DNA barcodes were added in a second PCR, and the samples were pooled together with one negative control and one positive control. Pooled TCR-beta libraries were sequenced on an Illumina MiSeq with a 150-cycle paired-end protocol. Per the original workflow: Raw sequencing data were processed by Adaptive Biotechnologies into a report with normalized, annotated TCR-beta repertoires. T-cell density was calculated by normalizing TCR-beta templates to usable DNA, with usable DNA estimated through amplification of housekeeping genes. Richness was the count of unique rearrangements, and clonality was defined as 1 minus Pielou's evenness. The clones in this table, taken by TCRdb from immuneACCESS, are in-frame only. Not every clone is retained; where verified, under half of the shortfall comes from an unresolved V gene, and the cause of the rest is unknown. V and J calls and clone size are those listed in that table; D and trimming were worked out from the DNA. The sample includes about 2,400 clones, with 82% observed a single time. The ten top clones hold 5% to 5.5% of the sample.

Trimming leaves V shorter by 6 bases and J shorter by 8 bases, with the junction holding 7 bases beyond the gene matches. Reading the germline V gene (reference sequence) gives CDR1 MNHEY and CDR2 SMNVEV. Its CDR3 holds 14 amino acids, cysteine through phenylalanine. Left in the record is the CDR3 DNA by itself, 42 bases read in frame from the first base. The donors were limited-stage small-cell lung cancer patients whose surgical resection took place in Hangzhou, China, between 2008 and 2020. Every donor underwent upfront surgery with no preoperative chemotherapy or radiotherapy, and no donor received immunotherapy either before or after surgery. In the sequenced cohort of about 18 patients, every patient was either a smoker or a heavy second-hand smoker. Adjacent normal lung was collected at least 2 cm from the tumor margin and was confirmed morphologically free of malignant cells by two pathologists. To characterize heterogeneity of the T cell repertoire, the study applied multi-region TCR-beta sequencing to resected limited-stage small-cell lung cancers and to tumor-adjacent lung tissue. The AllPrep DNA/RNA FFPE Kit (Qiagen) was used to extract genomic DNA from FFPE tissue.

A word on this clone: Its antigen target is currently unknown. There are no base qualities to consult, and no much larger clone falls within one base.

The full study reports these points: All specimens consisted of formalin-fixed paraffin-embedded tissue, which is known to introduce sequencing artifacts. Tumors had lower T-cell density, richness and clonality than adjacent lung tissue, but the difference in density was not significant. A small sample size, resulting from surgical resection being uncommon in small-cell lung cancer, limited the study, and the findings need validation.

The source material was normal tissue next to the tumor. The rearrangement combines TRBV27 with TRBJ1-4; 9 central bases correspond to TRBD1. This TCR was sampled from a woman between 50 and 59 years old with small cell lung cancer. The CDR3 sequence is CASRQGALREKLFF. The bases read TGTGCCAGCAGACAGGGGGCCTTAAGGGAAAAACTGTTTTTT.